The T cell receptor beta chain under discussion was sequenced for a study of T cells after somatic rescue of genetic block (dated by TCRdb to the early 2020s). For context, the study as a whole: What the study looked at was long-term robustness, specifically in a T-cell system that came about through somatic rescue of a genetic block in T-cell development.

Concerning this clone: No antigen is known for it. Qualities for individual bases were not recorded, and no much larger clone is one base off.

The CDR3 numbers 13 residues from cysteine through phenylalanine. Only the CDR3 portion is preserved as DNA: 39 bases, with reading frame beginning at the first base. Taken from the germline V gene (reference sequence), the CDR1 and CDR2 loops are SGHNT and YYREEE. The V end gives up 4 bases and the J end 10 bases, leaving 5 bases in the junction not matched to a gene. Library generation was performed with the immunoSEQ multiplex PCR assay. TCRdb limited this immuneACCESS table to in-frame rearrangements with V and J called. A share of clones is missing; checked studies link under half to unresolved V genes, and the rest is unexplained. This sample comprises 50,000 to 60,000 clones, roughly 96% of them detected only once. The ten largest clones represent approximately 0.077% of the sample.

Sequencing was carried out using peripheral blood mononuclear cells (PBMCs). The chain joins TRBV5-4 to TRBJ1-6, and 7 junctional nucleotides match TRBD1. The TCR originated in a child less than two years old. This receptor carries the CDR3 CASSGDRESPLHF. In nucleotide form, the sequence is TGTGCCAGCAGCGGAGACAGGGAATCACCCCTCCACTTT.